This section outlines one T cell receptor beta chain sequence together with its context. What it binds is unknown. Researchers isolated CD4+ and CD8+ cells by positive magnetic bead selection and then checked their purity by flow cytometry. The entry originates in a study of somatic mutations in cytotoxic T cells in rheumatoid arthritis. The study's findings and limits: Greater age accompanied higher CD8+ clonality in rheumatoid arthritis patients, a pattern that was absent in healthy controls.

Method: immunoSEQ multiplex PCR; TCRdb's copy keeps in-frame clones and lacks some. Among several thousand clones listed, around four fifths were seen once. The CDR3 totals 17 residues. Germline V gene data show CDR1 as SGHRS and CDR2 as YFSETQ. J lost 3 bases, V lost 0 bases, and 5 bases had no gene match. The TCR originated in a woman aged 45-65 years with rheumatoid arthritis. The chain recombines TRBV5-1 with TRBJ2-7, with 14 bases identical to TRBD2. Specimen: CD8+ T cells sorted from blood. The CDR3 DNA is TGCGCCAGCAGCTTGGAGGGACTAGCGGGAGTTAGCTACGAGCAGTACTTC. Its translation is CASSLEGLAGVSYEQYF.